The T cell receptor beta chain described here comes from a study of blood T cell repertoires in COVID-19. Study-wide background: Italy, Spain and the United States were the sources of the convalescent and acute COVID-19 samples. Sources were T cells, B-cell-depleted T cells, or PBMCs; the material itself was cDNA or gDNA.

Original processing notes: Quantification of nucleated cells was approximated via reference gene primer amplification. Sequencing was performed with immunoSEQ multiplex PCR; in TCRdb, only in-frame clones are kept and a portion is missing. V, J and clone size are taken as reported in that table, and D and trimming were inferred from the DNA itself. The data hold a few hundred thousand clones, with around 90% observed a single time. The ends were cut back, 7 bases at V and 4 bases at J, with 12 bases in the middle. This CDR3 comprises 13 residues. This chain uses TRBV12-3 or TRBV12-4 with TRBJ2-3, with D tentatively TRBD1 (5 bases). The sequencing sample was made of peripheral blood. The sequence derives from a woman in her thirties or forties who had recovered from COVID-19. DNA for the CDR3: TGTGCCAGCAACCTTCAGGGTGCAGATACGCAGTATTTT. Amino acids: CASNLQGADTQYF.